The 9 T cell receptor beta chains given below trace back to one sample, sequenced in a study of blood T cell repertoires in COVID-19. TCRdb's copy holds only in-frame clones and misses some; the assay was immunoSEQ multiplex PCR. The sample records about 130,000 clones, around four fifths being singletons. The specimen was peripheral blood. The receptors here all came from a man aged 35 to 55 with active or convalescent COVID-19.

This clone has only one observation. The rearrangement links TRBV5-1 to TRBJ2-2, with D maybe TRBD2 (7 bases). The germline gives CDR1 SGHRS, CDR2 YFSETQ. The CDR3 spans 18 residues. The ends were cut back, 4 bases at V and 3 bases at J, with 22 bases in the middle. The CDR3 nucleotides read TGCGCCAGCAGCCCGGGCAAGGGGGAAGCGGGGTACACCGGGGAGCTGTTTTTT. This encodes CASSPGKGEAGYTGELFF.

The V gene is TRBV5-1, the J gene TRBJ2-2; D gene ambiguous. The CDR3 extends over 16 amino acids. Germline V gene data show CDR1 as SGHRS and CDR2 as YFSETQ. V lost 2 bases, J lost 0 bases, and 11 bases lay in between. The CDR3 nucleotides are TGCGCCAGCAGCTTCGACACCTCTTCGAACACCGGGGAGCTGTTTTTT. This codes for CASSFDTSSNTGELFF.

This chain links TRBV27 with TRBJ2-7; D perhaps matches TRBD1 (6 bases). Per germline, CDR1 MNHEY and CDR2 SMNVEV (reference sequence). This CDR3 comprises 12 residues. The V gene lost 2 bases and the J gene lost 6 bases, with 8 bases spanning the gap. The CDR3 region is CASSLQGTEQYF. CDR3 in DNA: TGTGCCAGCAGTTTACAGGGGACCGAGCAGTACTTC.

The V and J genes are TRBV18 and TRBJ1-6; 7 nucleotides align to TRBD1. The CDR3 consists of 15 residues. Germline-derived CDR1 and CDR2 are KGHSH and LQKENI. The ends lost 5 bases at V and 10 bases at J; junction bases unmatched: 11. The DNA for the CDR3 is TGTGCCAGCTCAGTTCGCCGGGACAGCAACTCACCCCTCCACTTT. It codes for CASSVRRDSNSPLHF. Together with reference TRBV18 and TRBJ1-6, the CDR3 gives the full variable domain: NAGVMQNPRHLVRRRGQEARLRCSPMKGHSHVYWYRQLPEEGLKFMVYLQKENIIDESGMPKERFSAEFPKEGPSILRIQQVVRGDSAAYFCASSVRRDSNSPLHFGNGTRLTVT.

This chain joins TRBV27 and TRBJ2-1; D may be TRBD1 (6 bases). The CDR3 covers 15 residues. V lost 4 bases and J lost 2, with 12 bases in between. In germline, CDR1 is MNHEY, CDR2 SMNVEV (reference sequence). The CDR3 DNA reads TGTGCCAGCAGTTCTCCAGGGGAGACCTACAATGAGCAGTTCTTC. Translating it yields CASSSPGETYNEQFF.

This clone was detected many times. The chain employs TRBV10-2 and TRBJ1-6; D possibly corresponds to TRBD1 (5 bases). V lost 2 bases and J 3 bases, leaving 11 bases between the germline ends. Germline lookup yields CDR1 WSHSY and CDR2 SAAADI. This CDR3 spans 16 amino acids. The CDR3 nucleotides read TGCGCCAGCAGTGAGGGGGGACTGAGCTATAATTCACCCCTCCACTTT. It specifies CASSEGGLSYNSPLHF.

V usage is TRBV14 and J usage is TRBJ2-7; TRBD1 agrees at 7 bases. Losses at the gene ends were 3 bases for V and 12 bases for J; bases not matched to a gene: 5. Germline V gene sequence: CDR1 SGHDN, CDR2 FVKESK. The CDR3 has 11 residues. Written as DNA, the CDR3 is TGTGCCAGCAGCCAGTACAGGGGTCTGTACTTC. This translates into CASSQYRGLYF.

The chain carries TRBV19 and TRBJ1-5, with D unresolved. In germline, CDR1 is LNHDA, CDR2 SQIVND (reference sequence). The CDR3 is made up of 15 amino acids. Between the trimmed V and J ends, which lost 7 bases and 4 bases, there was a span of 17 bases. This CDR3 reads CASTELGRENQPQHF. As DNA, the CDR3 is TGTGCCAGTACCGAATTAGGGAGAGAAAATCAGCCCCAGCATTTT.

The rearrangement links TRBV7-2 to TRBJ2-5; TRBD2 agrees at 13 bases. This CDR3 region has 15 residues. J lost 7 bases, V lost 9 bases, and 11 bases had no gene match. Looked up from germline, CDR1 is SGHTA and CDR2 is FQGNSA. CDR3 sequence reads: CASGTSGTAGMTQYF. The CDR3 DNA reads TGTGCCAGTGGGACTAGCGGGACTGCCGGTATGACCCAGTACTTC.